A selection of T cell receptor beta chains follows, all from one sample in a study of CD8 T cells in ankylosing spondylitis. TCRdb re-analysed the 5' RACE reads in MiXCR, keeping a single row per CDR3 protein. The table records about 250,000 distinct CDR3 sequences, under 20% of them present only once. Sequenced: blood, either unsorted or a sorted T cell fraction (not recorded which). Source of these receptors: a male donor with ankylosing spondylitis or in good health (not recorded which). Both conserved end residues are part of each CDR3. The D gene is left open where the match is weak. Rows give clone size only sometimes, using once, few, many, or a class for an expanded clone.

cdr3_nt	cdr3_aa	d_call	v_call	j_call	clone_size
TGTGCCAGCAGTTTTACGGCGGGAGTCCTCACAGATACGCAGTATTTT	CASSFTAGVLTDTQYF	TRBD2	TRBV27	TRBJ2-3	NA
TGTGCCAGCAGCTCACTAGCGGGAGGTTCAGATACGCAGTATTTT	CASSSLAGGSDTQYF	TRBD2	TRBV7-9	TRBJ2-3	NA
TGTGCCAGCAGCCCCCGCGGGGGGACTACCACAGATACGCAGTATTTT	CASSPRGGTTTDTQYF	TRBD2	TRBV14	TRBJ2-3	NA
TGCGCCAGCAGCCAAGAGTGGGGGACTAGCTACGAGCAGTACTTC	CASSQEWGTSYEQYF	TRBD2	TRBV4-1	TRBJ2-7	many
TGCAGCGTTGTTTGGGCTAGCGGGAGTTGGGCCAATGAGCAGTTCTTC	CSVVWASGSWANEQFF	TRBD2	TRBV29-1	TRBJ2-1	few
TGTGCCATCAGTGAGCGGGAGTGGCAGTTCTTC	CAISEREWQFF	NA	TRBV10-3	TRBJ2-1	NA
TGTGCCAGCAGCTTAGTGCCAGAGACAACTAATGAAAAACTGTTTTTT	CASSLVPETTNEKLFF	NA	TRBV11-2	TRBJ1-4	NA
TGTGCCTCCTGCCAAGACAGTAGCGGGATCGGCGAGCAGTACTTC	CASCQDSSGIGEQYF	TRBD2	TRBV3-1	TRBJ2-7	once
TGTGCCAGCAGCCCTGGACAGGGGATAGAGGAGACCCAGTACTTC	CASSPGQGIEETQYF	TRBD1	TRBV7-9	TRBJ2-5	NA
TGCGCCAGCAGCCTCGAGTTTGGTTACAATGAGCAGTTCTTC	CASSLEFGYNEQFF	NA	TRBV5-1	TRBJ2-1	many
TGTGCCAGCAGTTTGGGGCTCACGGATGAGCAGTTCTTC	CASSLGLTDEQFF	NA	TRBV12-3/TRBV12-4	TRBJ2-1	NA
TGCGCCAGCAGCCAAGTGTATTATGGTTACCGAGGGAAAGCTTTCTTT	CASSQVYYGYRGKAFF	NA	TRBV4-3	TRBJ1-1	few
TGCAGCGCCGAACTAGCGACCCACAATGAGCAGTTCTTC	CSAELATHNEQFF	TRBD2	TRBV29-1	TRBJ2-1	few
TGTGCCAGCAGCACCCCCTTTGGGACAGGGGGCTTATGGGAGCTGTTTTTT	CASSTPFGTGGLWELFF	TRBD1	TRBV12-3/TRBV12-4	TRBJ2-2	many
TGTGCCAGCAGCTTTGAACTAGCGGGAGGCCACGGTCGAGCCGGGGAGCTGTTTTTT	CASSFELAGGHGRAGELFF	TRBD2	TRBV7-8	TRBJ2-2	NA
TGTGCCACCAGACGCTTAGCGGCAGGCGCATTGCCACAGAGCTCCTACGAGCAGTACTTC	CATRRLAAGALPQSSYEQYF	NA	TRBV24-1	TRBJ2-7	NA
TGTGCCAGCAGCTTAGACCTATTCGGGACAGATACGCAGTATTTT	CASSLDLFGTDTQYF	NA	TRBV7-2	TRBJ2-3	NA
TGTGCCAGCGAGGAAGCGAACACCGGGGAGCTGTTTTTT	CASEEANTGELFF	NA	TRBV9	TRBJ2-2	NA
TGTGCCAGCAGTTACTCGATAGGGGGGAATGAGCAGTTCTTC	CASSYSIGGNEQFF	NA	TRBV6-5	TRBJ2-1	few
TGTGCCAGCAGCCTCCACGACCAGGTGAACACTGAAGCTTTCTTT	CASSLHDQVNTEAFF	NA	TRBV6-1	TRBJ1-1	many
TGCAGTGCTAGAGATGAACAATTGGACTACGAGCAGTACTTC	CSARDEQLDYEQYF	NA	TRBV20-1	TRBJ2-7	NA
TGCGCCAGCAGCCCTGGGAGGAGCGATAATGAAAAACTGTTTTTT	CASSPGRSDNEKLFF	NA	TRBV4-1	TRBJ1-4	NA
TGTGCCAGCAGTTTGACAGGGCCGCGTGATGGCTACACCTTC	CASSLTGPRDGYTF	TRBD1	TRBV12-3/TRBV12-4	TRBJ1-2	NA
TGCAGCGTTGAATCCGCAGGGGGGTCCTATGGCTACACCTTC	CSVESAGGSYGYTF	TRBD1	TRBV29-1	TRBJ1-2	few
TGTGCCAGCTATACACGGTGGGCACTACAAGAGACCCAGTACTTC	CASYTRWALQETQYF	NA	TRBV6-1	TRBJ2-5	once
TGCAGTGCTAGAGATGGAAGTGATACGGAGCAGTTCTTC	CSARDGSDTEQFF	NA	TRBV20-1	TRBJ2-1	many
TGTGCCAGCAGAGGCGGGCTGCTGTATACGCAGTATTTT	CASRGGLLYTQYF	NA	TRBV27	TRBJ2-3	few
TGTGCCAGCAGCTTATTGGCAGGGCACTACGAGCAGTACTTC	CASSLLAGHYEQYF	NA	TRBV7-9	TRBJ2-7	once
TGTGCCAGCAGCCTAATTGGCGGGGCCTACAATGAGCAGTTCTTC	CASSLIGGAYNEQFF	NA	TRBV7-3	TRBJ2-1	many
TGCAGCGTTGAAGAGCATCGAGGGCAGGGCTACACCTTC	CSVEEHRGQGYTF	NA	TRBV29-1	TRBJ1-2	few
TGTGCCAAAGACAGGTTCGGCTACACTGAAGCTTTCTTT	CAKDRFGYTEAFF	NA	TRBV12-3/TRBV12-4	TRBJ1-1	NA